The clone carrying this TCR beta chain was observed many times. Looked up from germline, CDR1 is SGHRS and CDR2 is YFSETQ. With V trimmed by 1 base and J by 5 bases, 2 bases remained unmatched. The CDR3 extends over 13 amino acids. This specimen belongs to a study of metastatic and nonmetastatic thyroid tumors. No patient received treatment before thyroid surgery. Original processing methods: Clinicopathological groups differed in CDR3, with these differences serving to build a distant-metastasis classifier for papillary thyroid cancer. TCRdb re-called the PCR reads with MiXCR. Clone size and V and J calls follow TCRdb, not the original study. This table has 15,000 or so clones, roughly a third appearing once.

J is TRBJ2-5 and V is TRBV5-1, with TRBD1 identical over 7 bases. This clonotype originated in a female donor with papillary thyroid cancer or a benign thyroid nodule (not recorded which). Some clones in this sample may be carry-over from other donors' samples. Sequencing was carried out using tumor tissue. The CDR3 is CASSLRGRETQYF. The CDR3 nucleotides are TGCGCCAGCAGCTTGAGGGGGCGCGAGACCCAGTACTTC.